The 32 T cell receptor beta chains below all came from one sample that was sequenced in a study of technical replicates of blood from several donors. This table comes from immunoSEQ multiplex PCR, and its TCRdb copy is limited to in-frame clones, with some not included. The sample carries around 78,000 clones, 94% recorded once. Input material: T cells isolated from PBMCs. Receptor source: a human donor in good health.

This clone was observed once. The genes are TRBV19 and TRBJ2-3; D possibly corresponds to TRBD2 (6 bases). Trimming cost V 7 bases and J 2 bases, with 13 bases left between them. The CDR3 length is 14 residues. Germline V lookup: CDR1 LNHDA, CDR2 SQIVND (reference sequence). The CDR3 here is CASKPTSPTDTQYF. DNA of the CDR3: TGTGCCAGTAAGCCTACTAGCCCCACAGATACGCAGTATTTT.

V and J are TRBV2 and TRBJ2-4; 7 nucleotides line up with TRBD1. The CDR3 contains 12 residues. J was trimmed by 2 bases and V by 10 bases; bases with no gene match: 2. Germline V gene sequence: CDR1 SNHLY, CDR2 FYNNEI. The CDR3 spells CAMTGSKNIQYF. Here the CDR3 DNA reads TGTGCCATGACAGGGTCCAAAAACATTCAGTACTTC.

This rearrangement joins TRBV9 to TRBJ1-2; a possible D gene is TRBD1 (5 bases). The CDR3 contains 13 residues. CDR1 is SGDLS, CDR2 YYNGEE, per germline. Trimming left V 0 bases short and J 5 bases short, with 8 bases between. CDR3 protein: CASSVASGYGYTF. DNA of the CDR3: TGTGCCAGCAGCGTAGCCTCAGGGTATGGCTACACCTTC.

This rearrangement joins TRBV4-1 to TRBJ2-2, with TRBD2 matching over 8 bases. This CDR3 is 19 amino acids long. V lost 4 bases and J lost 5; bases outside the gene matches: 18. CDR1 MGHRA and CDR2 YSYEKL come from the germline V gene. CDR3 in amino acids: CASSPKAYTGGEKTGELFF. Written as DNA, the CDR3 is TGCGCCAGCAGCCCCAAGGCCTACACGGGAGGGGAAAAAACCGGGGAGCTGTTTTTT.

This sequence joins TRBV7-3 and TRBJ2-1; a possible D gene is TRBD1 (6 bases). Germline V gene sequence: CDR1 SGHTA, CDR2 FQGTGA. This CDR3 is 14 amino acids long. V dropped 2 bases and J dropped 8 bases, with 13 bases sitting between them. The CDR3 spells CASSLASPGDEQFF. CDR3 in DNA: TGTGCCAGCAGCTTAGCGTCGCCAGGGGATGAGCAGTTCTTC.

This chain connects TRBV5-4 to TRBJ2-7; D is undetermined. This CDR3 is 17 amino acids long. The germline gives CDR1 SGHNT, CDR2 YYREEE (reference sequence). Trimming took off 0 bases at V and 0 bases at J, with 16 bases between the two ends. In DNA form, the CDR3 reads TGTGCCAGCAGCTTGGAAGGCGGCGCCCAGAGCTCCTACGAGCAGTACTTC. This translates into CASSLEGGAQSSYEQYF.

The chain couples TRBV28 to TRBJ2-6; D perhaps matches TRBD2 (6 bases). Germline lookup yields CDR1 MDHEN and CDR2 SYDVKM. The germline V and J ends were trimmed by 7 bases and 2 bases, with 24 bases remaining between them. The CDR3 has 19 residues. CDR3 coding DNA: TGTGCCAGCACCAACCCCCTCGGGACTCTCTTTGCTGGGGCCAACGTCCTGACTTTC. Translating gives CASTNPLGTLFAGANVLTF.

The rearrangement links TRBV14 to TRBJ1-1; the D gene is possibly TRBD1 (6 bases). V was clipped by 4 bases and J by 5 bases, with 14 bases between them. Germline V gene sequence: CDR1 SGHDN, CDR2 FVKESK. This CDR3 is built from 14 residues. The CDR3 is CASSPRGGFTEAFF. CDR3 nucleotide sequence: TGTGCCAGCAGCCCCCGGGGGGGCTTTACTGAAGCTTTCTTT.

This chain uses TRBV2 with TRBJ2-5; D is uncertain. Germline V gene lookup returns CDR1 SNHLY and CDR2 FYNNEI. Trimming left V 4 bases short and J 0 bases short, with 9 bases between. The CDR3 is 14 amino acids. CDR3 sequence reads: CASSVYGYQETQYF. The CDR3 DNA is TGTGCCAGCAGTGTGTACGGGTACCAAGAGACCCAGTACTTC.

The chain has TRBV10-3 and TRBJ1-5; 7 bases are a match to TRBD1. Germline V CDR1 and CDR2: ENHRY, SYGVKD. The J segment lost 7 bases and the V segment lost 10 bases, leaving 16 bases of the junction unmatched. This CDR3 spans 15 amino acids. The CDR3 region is CASVPGQQAGQPQHF. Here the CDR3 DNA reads TGTGCCAGCGTCCCGGGACAGCAGGCCGGGCAGCCCCAGCATTTT.

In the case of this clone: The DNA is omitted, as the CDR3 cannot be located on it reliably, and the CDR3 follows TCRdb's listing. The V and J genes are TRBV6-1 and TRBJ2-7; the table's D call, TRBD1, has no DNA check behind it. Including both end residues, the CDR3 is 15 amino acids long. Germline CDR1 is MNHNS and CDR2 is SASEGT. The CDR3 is CASSEVGTGSPRGYF.

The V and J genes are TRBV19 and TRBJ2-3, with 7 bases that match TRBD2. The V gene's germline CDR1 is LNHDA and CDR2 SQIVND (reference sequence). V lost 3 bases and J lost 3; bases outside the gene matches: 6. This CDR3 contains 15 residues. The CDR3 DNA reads TGTGCCAGTAGTATCACGGGACTAATGACAGATACGCAGTATTTT. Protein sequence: CASSITGLMTDTQYF.

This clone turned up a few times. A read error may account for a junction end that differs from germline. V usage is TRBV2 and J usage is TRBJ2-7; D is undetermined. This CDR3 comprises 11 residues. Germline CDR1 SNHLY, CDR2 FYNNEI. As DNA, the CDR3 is TGTGCCAGCAGTGAAGCCCAGTCCTCGAACTTC. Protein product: CASSEAQSSNF.

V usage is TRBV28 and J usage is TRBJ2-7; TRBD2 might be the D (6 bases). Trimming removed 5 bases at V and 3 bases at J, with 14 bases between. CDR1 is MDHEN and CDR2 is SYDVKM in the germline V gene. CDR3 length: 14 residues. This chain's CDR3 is CASSMGGRVYEQYF. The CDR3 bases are TGTGCCAGCAGTATGGGGGGACGGGTCTACGAGCAGTACTTC.

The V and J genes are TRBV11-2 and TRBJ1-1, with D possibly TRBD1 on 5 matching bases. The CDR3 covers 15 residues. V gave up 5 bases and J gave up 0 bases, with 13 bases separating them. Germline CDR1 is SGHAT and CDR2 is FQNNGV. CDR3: CASSLKFRVNTEAFF. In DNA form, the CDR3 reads TGTGCCAGCAGCCTCAAATTCAGGGTGAACACTGAAGCTTTCTTT.

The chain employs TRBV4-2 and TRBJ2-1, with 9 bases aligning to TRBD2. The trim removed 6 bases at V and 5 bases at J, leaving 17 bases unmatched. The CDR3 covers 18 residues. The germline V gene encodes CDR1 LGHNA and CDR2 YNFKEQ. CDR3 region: CASSSSSMREGPNNEQFF. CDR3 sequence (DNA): TGTGCCAGCAGTTCATCTAGCATGCGGGAGGGCCCCAACAATGAGCAGTTCTTC.

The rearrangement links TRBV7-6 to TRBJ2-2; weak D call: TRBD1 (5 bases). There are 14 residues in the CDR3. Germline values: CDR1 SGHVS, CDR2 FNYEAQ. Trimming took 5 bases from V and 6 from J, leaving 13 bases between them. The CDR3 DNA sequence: TGTGCCAGCAGCCCAGGGAATGCGGCCGGGGAGCTGTTTTTT. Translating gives CASSPGNAAGELFF.

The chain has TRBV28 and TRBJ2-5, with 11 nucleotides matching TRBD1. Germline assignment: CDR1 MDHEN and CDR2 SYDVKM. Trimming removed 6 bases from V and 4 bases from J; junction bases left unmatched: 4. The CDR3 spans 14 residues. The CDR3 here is CASSADRGRETQYF. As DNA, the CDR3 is TGTGCCAGCAGCGCGGACAGGGGGCGAGAGACCCAGTACTTC.

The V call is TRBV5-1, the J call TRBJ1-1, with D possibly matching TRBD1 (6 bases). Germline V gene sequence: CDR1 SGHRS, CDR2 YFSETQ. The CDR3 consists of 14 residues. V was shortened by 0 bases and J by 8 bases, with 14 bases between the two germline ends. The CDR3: CASSLGGSDREAFF. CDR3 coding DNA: TGCGCCAGCAGCTTGGGGGGTTCAGACAGGGAAGCTTTCTTT.

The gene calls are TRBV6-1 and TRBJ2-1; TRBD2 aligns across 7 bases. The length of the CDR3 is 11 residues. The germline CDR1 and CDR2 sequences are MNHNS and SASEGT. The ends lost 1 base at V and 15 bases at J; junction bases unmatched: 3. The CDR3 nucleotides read TGTGCCAGCAGTGAAGGCGGGGGTACGTTCTTC. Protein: CASSEGGGTFF.

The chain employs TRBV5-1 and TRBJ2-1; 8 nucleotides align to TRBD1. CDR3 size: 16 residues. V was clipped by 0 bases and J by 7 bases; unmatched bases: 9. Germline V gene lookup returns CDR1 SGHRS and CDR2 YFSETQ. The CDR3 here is CASSLDHRGLPNEQFF. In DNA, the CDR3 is TGCGCCAGCAGCTTGGACCACAGGGGGTTACCTAATGAGCAGTTCTTC.

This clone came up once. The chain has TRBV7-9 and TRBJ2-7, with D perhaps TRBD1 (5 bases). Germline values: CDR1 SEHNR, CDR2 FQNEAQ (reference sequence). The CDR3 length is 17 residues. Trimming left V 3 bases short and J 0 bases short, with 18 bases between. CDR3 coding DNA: TGTGCCAGCAGCTTCGGCTTAGGTCAGGGCGACTCCTACGAGCAGTACTTC. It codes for CASSFGLGQGDSYEQYF.

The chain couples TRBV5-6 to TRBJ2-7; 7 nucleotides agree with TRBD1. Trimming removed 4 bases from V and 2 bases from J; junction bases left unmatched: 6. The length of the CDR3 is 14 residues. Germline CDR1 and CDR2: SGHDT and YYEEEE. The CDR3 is CASSPDGTAYEQYF. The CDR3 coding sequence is TGTGCCAGCAGCCCGGACGGGACAGCCTACGAGCAGTACTTC.

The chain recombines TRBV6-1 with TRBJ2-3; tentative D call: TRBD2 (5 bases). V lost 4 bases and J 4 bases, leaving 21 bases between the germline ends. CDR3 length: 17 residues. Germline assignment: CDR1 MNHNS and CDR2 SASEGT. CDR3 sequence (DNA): TGTGCCAGCAGTGCCGGATTGTCGTTCTTCGGGGCAGATACGCAGTATTTT. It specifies CASSAGLSFFGADTQYF.

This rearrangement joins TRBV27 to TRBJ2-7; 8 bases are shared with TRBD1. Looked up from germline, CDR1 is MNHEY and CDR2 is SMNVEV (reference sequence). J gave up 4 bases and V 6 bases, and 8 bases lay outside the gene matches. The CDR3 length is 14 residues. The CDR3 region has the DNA TGTGCCAGCAGCCCTAGGACAGGGTTGTACGAGCAGTACTTC. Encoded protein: CASSPRTGLYEQYF.

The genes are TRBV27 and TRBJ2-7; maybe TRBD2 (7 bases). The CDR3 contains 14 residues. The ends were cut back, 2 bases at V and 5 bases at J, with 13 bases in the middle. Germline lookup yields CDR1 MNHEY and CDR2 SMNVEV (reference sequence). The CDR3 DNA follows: TGTGCCAGCAGTTTAAGGGGGGGCGGCCACGAGCAGTACTTC. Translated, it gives CASSLRGGGHEQYF.

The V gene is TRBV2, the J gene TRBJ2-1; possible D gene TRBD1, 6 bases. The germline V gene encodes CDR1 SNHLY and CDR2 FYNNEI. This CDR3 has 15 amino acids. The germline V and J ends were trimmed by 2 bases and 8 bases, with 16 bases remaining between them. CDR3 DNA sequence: TGTGCCAGCAGTGAAAAGAACCAGGGGAACGATGAGCAGTTCTTC. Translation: CASSEKNQGNDEQFF.

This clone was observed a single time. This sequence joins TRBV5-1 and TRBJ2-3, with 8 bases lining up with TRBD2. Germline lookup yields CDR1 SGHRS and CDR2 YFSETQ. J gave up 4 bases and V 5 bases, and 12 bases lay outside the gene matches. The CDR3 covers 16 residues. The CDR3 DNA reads TGCGCCAGCAGAGACTCCGGGACTAGAGGCGCAGATACGCAGTATTTT. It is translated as CASRDSGTRGADTQYF.

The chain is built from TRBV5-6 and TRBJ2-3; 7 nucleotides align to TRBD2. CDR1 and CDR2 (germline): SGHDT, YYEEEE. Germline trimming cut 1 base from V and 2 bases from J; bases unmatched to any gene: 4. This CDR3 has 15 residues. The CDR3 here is CASSLFLAATDTQYF. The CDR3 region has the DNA TGTGCCAGCAGCTTGTTCCTAGCGGCCACAGATACGCAGTATTTT. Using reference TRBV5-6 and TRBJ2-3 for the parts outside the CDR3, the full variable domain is DAGVTQSPTHLIKTRGQQVTLRCSPKSGHDTVSWYQQALGQGPQFIFQYYEEEERQRGNFPDRFSGHQFPNYSSELNVNALLLGDSALYLCASSLFLAATDTQYFGPGTRLTVL.

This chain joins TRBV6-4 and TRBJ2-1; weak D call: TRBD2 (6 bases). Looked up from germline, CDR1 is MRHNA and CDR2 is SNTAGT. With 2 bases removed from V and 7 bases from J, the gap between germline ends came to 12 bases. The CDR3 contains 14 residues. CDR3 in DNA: TGTGCCAGCAGTGACGTGGGAGGAAGGAATGAGCAGTTCTTC. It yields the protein CASSDVGGRNEQFF.

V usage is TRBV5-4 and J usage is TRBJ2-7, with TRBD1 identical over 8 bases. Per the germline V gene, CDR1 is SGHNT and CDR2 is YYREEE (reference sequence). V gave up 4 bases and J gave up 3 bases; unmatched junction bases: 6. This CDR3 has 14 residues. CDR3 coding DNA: TGTGCCAGCAGCACAGGGGGGACAAACTACGAGCAGTACTTC. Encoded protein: CASSTGGTNYEQYF.

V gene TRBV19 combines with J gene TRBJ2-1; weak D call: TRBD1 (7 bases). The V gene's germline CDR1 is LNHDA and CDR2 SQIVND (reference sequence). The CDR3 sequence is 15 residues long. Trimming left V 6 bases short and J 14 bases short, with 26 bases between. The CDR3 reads CASRSEAGGGFGKFF. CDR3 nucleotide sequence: TGTGCCAGTAGATCAGAAGCAGGGGGAGGTTTCGGCAAGTTCTTC.